This entry is about one T cell receptor (beta chain). V lost 2 bases and J lost 2, with 22 bases in between. CDR3 length: 18 amino acids. The germline CDR1 and CDR2 sequences are MNHEY and SVGEGT. The data are from a study of Ad26.COV2.S vaccination and SARS-CoV-2 variants. Noted treatment: roughly 20 received Ad26.COV2.S at low or high dose, single or two shots; 5 received placebo; per-sample allocation not given. Collection of the samples took place on day 63 after the first injection of vaccine or placebo. Sequenced by immunoSEQ multiplex PCR; TCRdb stores in-frame clones only, minus some. The table lists hundreds of thousands of clones, roughly nine tenths of them singletons.

The J gene is TRBJ2-7, the V gene TRBV6-2 or TRBV6-3; D is possibly TRBD1 (6 bases). The sequences come from peripheral blood, collected in a trial of Ad26.COV2.S vaccine versus placebo. The sequence was obtained from a person between 18 and 65 years old who received the Ad26.COV2.S COVID-19 vaccine or a placebo. CDR3 DNA sequence: TGTGCCAGCAGTTACCTTCTTTCCGGGACATCTATAACCTACGAGCAGTACTTC. It yields the protein CASSYLLSGTSITYEQYF.